The table lists the clone carrying this TCR beta chain with a few counts. Its antigen is currently unknown. These data belong to a study of post-analysis software for immune sequencing data. About the research overall: Included courses were relapsing-remitting and secondary progressive multiple sclerosis; progressive-relapsing multiple sclerosis was also included.

Findings and caveats of the study: Five TRBV segments were significantly more frequent in patients than in controls. TRBV5-6, TRBV5-1 and TRBV20-1 were among these segments. A significant reduction in normalized Chao1 diversity was observed in multiple sclerosis patients versus controls. Analysis by F measure revealed that same-batch samples clustered strongly together.

Between the trimmed V and J ends, which lost 5 bases and 8 bases, there was a span of 15 bases. The CDR3 spans 13 residues. Per germline, CDR1 SEHNR and CDR2 FQNEAQ (reference sequence). Incorporated into the TCR beta cDNA libraries were unique molecular identifiers, which served to reduce PCR and sequencing biases. The authors obtained roughly 500,000 cDNA molecules from approximately 1 to 10 million T cells. TCRdb recomputed calls from the PCR reads with MiXCR, one row per CDR3 protein. The data contain under 200,000 distinct CDR3 sequences, around 29% of them singletons. This receptor was obtained from a girl aged 2-17 years with multiple sclerosis. The source material was blood. V usage is TRBV7-9 and J usage is TRBJ1-2, with D hard to call. In DNA, the CDR3 is TGTGCCAGCAGCCTCGCCCATGCACCGGGCTACACCTTC. It translates to CASSLAHAPGYTF.